This T cell receptor (beta chain) was found in a study of identical twins. A universal primer site came from template switching; cDNA carried unique molecular identifiers. TCRdb re-derived calls from the 5' RACE reads in MiXCR, one entry per CDR3 protein. The sample includes hundreds of thousands of distinct CDR3 sequences, roughly 12% of them seen just once. This clonotype was detected only a few times. Its antigen is not identified. General study points: Findings came from cross-sectional statistics, without long-term follow-up of donors. Out-of-frame beta sequences exhibited a weaker degree of excess twin sharing.

This sample was also put to use in a study of yellow fever vaccine responses in identical twins. Turning to that study: Reportedly, the response of twins' T cells to the vaccine seemed partly convergent, partly personalized.

The source material was CD8+ T cells sorted from blood. The sequence was obtained from a woman between 18 and 29 years old in good health.

The CDR3 nucleotides read TGTGCCAGCACCGAGACAGGACTTGGCTACGAGCAGTACTTC. It encodes CASTETGLGYEQYF. This sequence joins TRBV7-2 and TRBJ2-7; possibly TRBD1 for D (6 bases). The germline V and J ends were trimmed by 7 bases and 3 bases, with 16 bases remaining between them. Germline CDR1 reads SGHTA; CDR2 reads FQGNSA. The CDR3 loop spans 14 amino acids.